A selection of T cell receptor beta chains follows, all from one sample in a study of blood T cell repertoires in COVID-19. The assay was immunoSEQ multiplex PCR, and TCRdb's table has in-frame clones only and misses some. The sample lists 150,000 or so clones, roughly 88% occurring once. The sequenced sample was peripheral blood. All receptors come from a man aged 45-65 years with acute or convalescent COVID-19. CDR3s leave out the opening cysteine and the closing phenylalanine or tryptophan.

J gene	V gene	CDR3 protein
TRBJ2-2	TRBV11-1	ASRRTGTNTGELF
TRBJ1-2	TRBV6-5	ASGTGGAGNYGYT
TRBJ1-2	TRBV28	ASSFQGQGVHYGYT
TRBJ1-4	TRBV5-1	ASSRGQGYEKLF
TRBJ1-5	TRBV5-5	ASSYVPGQGNQPQH
TRBJ1-1	TRBV5-4	ASSLGVDRGGTEAF
TRBJ2-1	TRBV6-6	ASSYGQLYNEQF
TRBJ1-1	TRBV6-5	ASTELANTEAF
TRBJ2-1	TRBV5-1	ASSPLAGGDNEQF
TRBJ2-5	TRBV5-4	ASSLAPAAQETQY
TRBJ2-1	TRBV19	ANPFPGQGVYGSYNEQF
TRBJ1-4	TRBV4-1	ASSHLPGEKLF
TRBJ1-1	TRBV30	AWSRQRVGNTEAF
TRBJ1-1	TRBV6-5	ASSSRGVYTEAF
TRBJ1-4	TRBV19	ASNPGKVRDEKLF
TRBJ2-7	TRBV28	ASKGSQGISEQY
TRBJ2-5	TRBV7-9	ASSMTSGAGETQY
TRBJ1-6	TRBV10-2	ASSESLTGPGDSPLH
TRBJ1-6	TRBV6-5	ASSYSEGVNSPLH
TRBJ2-3	TRBV5-4	ASSGRDSTDTQY
TRBJ1-5	TRBV6-5	ASSYRAGTGVQPQH
TRBJ2-1	TRBV7-2	ASSPDRYNEQF
TRBJ2-4	TRBV5-1	ASSSNRPGTGDERVWY
TRBJ2-7	TRBV15	ATSTGTGLGEQY
TRBJ2-2	TRBV5-6	ASSFYRGVNTGELF
TRBJ1-5	TRBV4-1	ASSQGPSQQPQH
TRBJ1-1	TRBV10-2	AGRQGPNTEAF
TRBJ1-1	TRBV18	ASSGTGGEGAF